Listed below are T cell receptor beta chains from one sample, sequenced in a study of identical twins. One entry per CDR3 protein, called by TCRdb with MiXCR from the 5' RACE reads. The sample contains a few hundred thousand distinct CDR3 sequences, roughly 9% of which appear only once. Sequencing was done on a sample of naive T cells sorted from blood. Source of these receptors: a woman between 50 and 59 years old in good health. Both conserved end residues are part of each CDR3. The D gene is left open where the match is weak. Where a row states a size, it is once, few, many or the class of an expanded clone; other rows omit it.

>.|TRBV12-3/TRBV12-4|.|TRBJ1-1
CASSPLGGGASAFF
TGTGCCAGCAGTCCCCTGGGCGGGGGCGCATCGGCTTTCTTT
>TRBD1|TRBV7-9|.|TRBJ1-1
CASSQETGPNTEAFF
TGTGCCAGCAGCCAGGAGACAGGGCCGAACACTGAAGCTTTCTTT
>.|TRBV2|few|TRBJ1-1
CASSKDSTKPEAFF
TGTGCCAGCAGTAAGGACAGTACGAAACCTGAAGCTTTCTTT
>.|TRBV5-1|few|TRBJ2-3
CASSLRLPGADTQYF
TGCGCCAGCAGCTTACGACTGCCTGGGGCAGATACGCAGTATTTT
>TRBD2|TRBV6-6|few|TRBJ2-2
CASSYTGGRGNTGELFF
TGTGCCAGCAGTTACACGGGGGGTCGGGGGAACACCGGGGAGCTGTTTTTT
>.|TRBV10-3|.|TRBJ2-5
CAISRTGSSGLGGETQYF
TGTGCCATCAGCCGGACAGGGAGTAGCGGGTTGGGTGGAGAGACCCAGTACTTC
>.|TRBV4-1|few|TRBJ2-5
CASSQAADGETQYF
TGCGCCAGCAGCCAAGCCGCGGACGGGGAGACCCAGTACTTC
>.|TRBV7-6|few|TRBJ2-2
CASRQLEIDAGELFF
TGTGCCAGCCGTCAGCTTGAGATTGATGCCGGGGAGCTGTTTTTT
>.|TRBV7-9|.|TRBJ1-2
CASSTGRRSYGYTF
TGTGCCAGCAGCACCGGACGGCGGTCCTATGGCTACACCTTC
>.|TRBV20-1|many|TRBJ2-7
CSASGSSYEQYF
TGCAGTGCTAGCGGGAGCTCCTACGAGCAGTACTTC
>.|TRBV20-1|.|TRBJ2-7
CSARDQLAPEQYF
TGCAGTGCTAGAGACCAGCTAGCTCCCGAGCAGTACTTC
>.|TRBV6-1|many|TRBJ1-1
CASSEGVNTEAFF
TGTGCCAGCAGTGAAGGGGTGAACACTGAAGCTTTCTTT
>.|TRBV12-3/TRBV12-4|few|TRBJ2-1
CASSPVTISTGEQFF
TGTGCCAGCAGTCCCGTAACTATATCGACCGGTGAGCAGTTCTTC
>TRBD1|TRBV5-1|few|TRBJ1-2
CASSYGQGNGYTF
TGCGCCAGCAGCTACGGACAGGGAAATGGCTACACCTTC
>.|TRBV20-1|few|TRBJ2-3
CSARDYRLGGADTQYF
TGCAGTGCTAGAGATTATCGATTGGGTGGCGCAGATACGCAGTATTTT
>TRBD2|TRBV3-1|few|TRBJ2-1
CASSQVVDSGRRNEQFF
TGTGCCAGCAGCCAAGTCGTCGACAGCGGGAGGAGAAATGAGCAGTTCTTC
>.|TRBV12-3/TRBV12-4|few|TRBJ2-5
CASRRQTAYQETQYF
TGTGCCAGCCGAAGACAGACGGCGTACCAAGAGACCCAGTACTTC
>.|TRBV3-1|few|TRBJ2-5
CASSQGAKDQETQYF
TGTGCCAGCAGCCAAGGCGCCAAGGACCAAGAGACCCAGTACTTC
>.|TRBV21-1|many|TRBJ2-2
CASSKVGDQTTDRGIEAGELFF
TGTGCCAGCAGCAAAGTAGGAGACCAGACAACAGACAGGGGCATAGAAGCCGGGGAGCTGTTTTTT
>TRBD1|TRBV7-9|many|TRBJ1-2
CASSLKLQGTNNYGYTF
TGTGCCAGCAGCTTAAAATTACAGGGGACAAATAACTATGGCTACACCTTC
>.|TRBV5-1|.|TRBJ1-1
CASSLAFGARDTEAFF
TGCGCCAGCAGCTTGGCCTTCGGGGCCCGGGACACTGAAGCTTTCTTT
>.|TRBV29-1|.|TRBJ2-5
CSVSIVVKETQYF
TGCAGCGTTAGTATAGTAGTTAAAGAGACCCAGTACTTC
>TRBD1|TRBV6-6|.|TRBJ1-5
CASSWTGDDQPQHF
TGTGCCAGCAGTTGGACAGGGGACGATCAGCCCCAGCATTTT
>.|TRBV7-6|few|TRBJ2-3
CASSQLLVSTDTQYF
TGTGCCAGCAGCCAGTTACTAGTCAGCACAGATACGCAGTATTTT
>TRBD1|TRBV15|.|TRBJ1-3
CATSRDMGTGSGNTIYF
TGTGCCACCAGCAGAGATATGGGGACAGGGTCTGGAAACACCATATATTTT
>TRBD2|TRBV20-1|many|TRBJ2-7
CSASRTRNEQYF
TGCAGTGCTTCCCGGACTAGAAACGAGCAGTACTTC
>TRBD1|TRBV7-7|.|TRBJ2-1
CASSLEGTGGNEQFF
TGTGCTAGCAGCTTAGAAGGGACAGGGGGCAATGAGCAGTTCTTC
>TRBD2|TRBV20-1|few|TRBJ2-1
CSARVSREDSYNEQFF
TGCAGTGCTAGAGTATCGCGGGAGGATTCCTACAATGAGCAGTTCTTC
>.|TRBV12-3/TRBV12-4|many|TRBJ2-1
CASSPGTSYNEQFF
TGTGCCAGCAGTCCCGGGACATCGTACAATGAGCAGTTCTTC
>.|TRBV7-3|.|TRBJ2-3
CASSLTPGGQGDTQYF
TGTGCCAGCAGCTTAACGCCGGGGGGCCAGGGAGATACGCAGTATTTT
>TRBD1|TRBV9|many|TRBJ2-1
CASQLGTGYNEQFF
TGTGCCAGCCAACTGGGGACAGGGTACAATGAGCAGTTCTTC
>.|TRBV7-9|few|TRBJ2-2
CASSRANTGELFF
TGTGCCAGCAGCCGTGCGAACACCGGGGAGCTGTTTTTT
>.|TRBV7-6|.|TRBJ2-1
CASSLDFRGLYNEQFF
TGTGCCAGCAGCTTAGATTTCAGGGGCCTTTACAATGAGCAGTTCTTC
>.|TRBV13|many|TRBJ1-5
CASSPLGQGDQPQHF
TGTGCCAGCTCACCTTTGGGGCAGGGTGATCAGCCCCAGCATTTT
>.|TRBV6-6|many|TRBJ1-2
CASSYSLQADYGYTF
TGTGCCAGCAGTTACTCCTTACAGGCTGACTATGGCTACACCTTC
>TRBD2|TRBV11-2|.|TRBJ2-3
CASSPTSGVSTDTQYF
TGTGCCAGCAGCCCTACTAGCGGAGTTAGCACAGATACGCAGTATTTT
>.|TRBV7-9|few|TRBJ2-3
CASSYGDSTDTQYF
TGTGCCAGCAGCTACGGGGATAGCACAGATACGCAGTATTTT
>TRBD1|TRBV7-3|few|TRBJ2-5
CASSKTGTDKETQYF
TGTGCCAGCAGCAAGACCGGGACAGACAAAGAGACCCAGTACTTC
>.|TRBV7-2|few|TRBJ2-2
CASSPHGELFF
TGTGCCAGCAGCCCCCACGGGGAGCTGTTTTTT
>TRBD2|TRBV4-2|few|TRBJ2-7
CASSQTTGTSGYEQYF
TGTGCCAGCAGCCAGACCACCGGGACTAGCGGCTACGAGCAGTACTTC
>TRBD2|TRBV2|.|TRBJ2-1
CASRASGSPRGNEQFF
TGTGCCAGCAGAGCTAGCGGGAGTCCCCGGGGCAATGAGCAGTTCTTC
>TRBD2|TRBV5-1|few|TRBJ2-3
CASSSVAGAADTQYF
TGCGCCAGCAGCTCGGTAGCGGGAGCGGCGGATACGCAGTATTTT
>.|TRBV12-3/TRBV12-4|many|TRBJ1-3
CASSPTGSGNTIYF
TGTGCCAGCAGCCCGACAGGCTCTGGAAACACCATATATTTT
>.|TRBV7-6|many|TRBJ2-7
CASSLVGPNYEQYF
TGTGCCAGCAGCTTAGTAGGACCGAACTACGAGCAGTACTTC
>.|TRBV29-1|few|TRBJ2-6
CSVDQGSGANVLTF
TGCAGCGTTGATCAGGGGTCTGGGGCCAACGTCCTGACTTTC
>.|TRBV5-1|.|TRBJ1-2
CASSLTDRLYGYTF
TGCGCCAGCAGCCTGACAGACAGGCTCTATGGCTACACCTTC
>.|TRBV6-6|.|TRBJ2-3
CASSYPPGGGATDTQYF
TGTGCCAGCAGTTACCCCCCCGGGGGTGGGGCCACAGATACGCAGTATTTT
>.|TRBV3-1|.|TRBJ2-5
CASSQDEGGTQYF
TGTGCCAGCAGCCAAGACGAGGGGGGAACCCAGTACTTC
>TRBD1|TRBV2|many|TRBJ2-5
CASSGQRDRGQETQYF
TGTGCCAGCAGTGGGCAACGGGACAGGGGCCAAGAGACCCAGTACTTC
>TRBD1|TRBV4-1|many|TRBJ2-5
CASSQDRTGQKETQYF
TGCGCCAGCAGCCAAGATCGGACAGGGCAAAAAGAGACCCAGTACTTC
>TRBD2|TRBV4-2|many|TRBJ2-1
CASSQGRASGVSYNEQFF
TGTGCCAGCAGCCAAGGGCGGGCTAGCGGGGTATCCTACAATGAGCAGTTCTTC
>.|TRBV5-6|few|TRBJ1-2
CASSQDEYGYTF
TGTGCCAGCAGCCAGGACGAGTATGGCTACACCTTC
>.|TRBV20-1|.|TRBJ1-5
CSARSGASNQPQHF
TGCAGTGCTAGATCAGGGGCAAGCAATCAGCCCCAGCATTTT
>.|TRBV20-1|many|TRBJ1-1
CSARGGRANTEAFF
TGCAGTGCTAGAGGTGGCAGGGCGAACACTGAAGCTTTCTTT
>TRBD1|TRBV14|many|TRBJ1-2
CASSQDGTGVYGYTF
TGTGCCAGCAGCCAAGACGGGACAGGGGTCTATGGCTACACCTTC
>TRBD1|TRBV4-2|few|TRBJ1-6
CASRETGGYNSPLHF
TGTGCCAGCAGGGAAACAGGGGGGTATAATTCACCCCTCCACTTT
>TRBD1|TRBV7-9|.|TRBJ2-3
CASSRNRGTDTQYF
TGTGCCAGCAGCCGAAACAGGGGAACAGATACGCAGTATTTT